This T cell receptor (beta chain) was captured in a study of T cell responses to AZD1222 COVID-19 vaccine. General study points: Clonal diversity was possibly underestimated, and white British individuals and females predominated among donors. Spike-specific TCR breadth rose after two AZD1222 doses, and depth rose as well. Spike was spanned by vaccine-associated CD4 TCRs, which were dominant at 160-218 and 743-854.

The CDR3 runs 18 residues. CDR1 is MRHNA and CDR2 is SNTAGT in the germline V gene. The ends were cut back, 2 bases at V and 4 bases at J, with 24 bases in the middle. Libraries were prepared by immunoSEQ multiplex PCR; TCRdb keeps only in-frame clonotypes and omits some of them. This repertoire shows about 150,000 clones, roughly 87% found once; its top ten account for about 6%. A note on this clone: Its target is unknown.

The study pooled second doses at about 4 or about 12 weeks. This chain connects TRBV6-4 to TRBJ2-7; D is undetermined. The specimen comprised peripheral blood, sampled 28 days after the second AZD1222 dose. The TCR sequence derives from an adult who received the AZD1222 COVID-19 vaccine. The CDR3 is CASSDPYEPPLAQYEQYF. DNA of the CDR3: TGTGCCAGCAGTGACCCCTACGAACCGCCCTTGGCCCAGTACGAGCAGTACTTC.